Listed here are 25 T cell receptor beta chains from one sample, sequenced in a study of post-analysis software for immune sequencing data (dated by TCRdb to 2015 to 2017). General study outcomes and caveats: Roughly 5 TRBV segments, including TRBV5-6, TRBV5-1 and TRBV20-1, were significantly more frequent in patients than controls.

Their cognate antigens are unknown. Preparation of the library involved PCR. The run used an Illumina HiSeq 2500. Unique molecular identifiers were incorporated into TCR beta cDNA libraries to reduce PCR and sequencing biases. The public sequencing data were trimmed at Q25 with fastp and processed into clonotypes with MiXCR by TCRdb, which kept only in-frame beta chains. Each entry is one CDR3 protein sequence, shown with its most common DNA and genes. The sample table records more than 500,000 distinct CDR3 sequences; approximately 31% of these occur just once. Of the sample, about 5.6% is held by the ten largest clones. Material: blood. The receptors originated from a girl under 18 with multiple sclerosis.

This clonotype was observed a handful of times. The chain employs TRBV7-2 and TRBJ1-1; D gene unclear. The ends were cut back, 5 bases at V and 1 base at J, with 14 bases in the middle. Germline values: CDR1 SGHTA, CDR2 FQGNSA. The CDR3 is 15 residues long. This CDR3 is CASSLHPGRNTEAFF. CDR3 coding DNA: TGTGCCAGCAGCCTACACCCAGGAAGGAACACTGAAGCTTTCTTT. Supplemented by reference TRBV7-2 and TRBJ1-1, the full variable domain reads GAGVSQSPSNKVTEKGKDVELRCDPISGHTALYWYRQSLGQGLEFLIYFQGNSAPDKSGLPSDRFSAERTGGSVSTLTIQRTQQEDSAVYLCASSLHPGRNTEAFFGQGTRLTVV.

The chain recombines TRBV7-3 with TRBJ2-7; D is tentatively TRBD1 or TRBD2 (5 bases each). Germline V gene sequence: CDR1 SGHTA, CDR2 FQGTGA. This CDR3 has 15 residues. The ends were cut back, 5 bases at V and 2 bases at J, with 16 bases in the middle. The CDR3 bases are TGTGCCAGCAGCCCGGGTCGGGGACCTACCTACGAGCAGTACTTC. The encoded protein is CASSPGRGPTYEQYF.

In this sample, this clonotype turned up a few times. The chain combines TRBV3-1 with TRBJ2-5; 7 bases are a match to TRBD1. CDR1 is LGHDT, CDR2 YNNKEL, per germline (reference sequence). With V trimmed by 4 bases and J by 5 bases, 13 bases remained unmatched. The CDR3 length is 16 residues. The CDR3 DNA sequence: TGTGCCAGCAGCCCTTCGACAGGGCTAACGTGGGAGACCCAGTACTTC. Translated: CASSPSTGLTWETQYF.

The V call is TRBV12-3 or TRBV12-4, the J call TRBJ1-1; possible D gene TRBD1, 5 bases. The CDR3 has 14 residues. Trimming pared 8 bases from V and 3 bases from J, leaving 16 bases between. The chain's CDR3 is CASGDGAEDTEAFF. DNA of the CDR3: TGTGCCAGCGGGGACGGGGCCGAGGACACTGAAGCTTTCTTT.

This clonotype appeared a few times. This chain connects TRBV12-3 or TRBV12-4 to TRBJ1-6; no clear D. CDR3 length equals 13 residues. V was pared by 5 bases and J by 9 bases, with 11 bases between. CDR3 in amino acids: CASSRNMGSPLHF. The CDR3 DNA follows: TGTGCCAGCAGTCGCAACATGGGTTCACCCCTCCACTTT.

This clonotype turned up a few times. The rearrangement joins TRBV20-1 to TRBJ2-1, with 11 bases fitting TRBD2. J lost 6 bases, V lost 3 bases, and 7 bases had no gene match. The CDR3 length is 15 residues. CDR1 DFQATT and CDR2 SNEGSKA come from the germline V gene (reference sequence). This CDR3 is CSASTLAGGSNEQFF. The DNA for the CDR3 is TGCAGTGCTAGTACGCTAGCGGGGGGCTCCAATGAGCAGTTCTTC.

The V call is TRBV29-1, the J call TRBJ2-7; maybe TRBD1 (6 bases). The CDR3 is made up of 13 amino acids. The germline gives CDR1 SQVTM, CDR2 ANQGSEA. Trimming took off 7 bases at V and 4 bases at J, with 17 bases between the two ends. This CDR3 is CSADLGGNYEQYF. CDR3 coding DNA: TGCAGCGCAGACCTAGGGGGTAATTACGAGCAGTACTTC.

V is TRBV20-1 and J is TRBJ2-7; D is undetermined. The CDR3 is made up of 13 amino acids. Trimming removed 3 bases at V and 9 bases at J, with 18 bases between. Germline CDR1 and CDR2: DFQATT and SNEGSKA (reference sequence). The DNA of the CDR3 is TGCAGTGCTAGTACGGCAAGTCCCAATTGGCAGTACTTC. Its translation: CSASTASPNWQYF.

This clonotype was found a few times. V usage is TRBV5-1 and J usage is TRBJ2-3; 11 bases agree with TRBD2. The germline V gene encodes CDR1 SGHRS and CDR2 YFSETQ. The CDR3 totals 17 residues. Trimming removed 3 bases from V and 3 bases from J; junction bases left unmatched: 9. The CDR3 DNA sequence: TGCGCCAGCAGCTACGGGACTAGCGGTCGTAGGACAGATACGCAGTATTTT. This gives the protein CASSYGTSGRRTDTQYF.

This clonotype was recorded a few times. This CDR3 is CASSPLGRDRKVYEQYF. CDR3 nucleotides: TGCGCCAGCAGCCCCTTAGGGAGGGACAGGAAAGTCTACGAGCAGTACTTC. The rearrangement links TRBV4-1 to TRBJ2-7; TRBD1 is a possible D gene (8 bases). The CDR3 is made up of 17 amino acids. CDR1 and CDR2 (germline): MGHRA, YSYEKL. V was cut by 4 bases and J by 3 bases, with 22 bases left in between.

A single count supports this clonotype. A junction boundary mismatches the germline segment, possibly from a read error. This chain links TRBV20-1 with TRBJ2-1; 16 nucleotides agree with TRBD2. Germline V gene data show CDR1 as DFQATT and CDR2 as SNEGSKA (reference sequence). This CDR3 comprises 19 residues. The CDR3 sequence is CSAKPWAGTSGGAYNEQFF. The CDR3 coding sequence is TGCAGCGCCAAACCCTGGGCCGGGACTAGCGGGGGGGCCTATAATGAGCAGTTCTTC.

Many counts were recorded for this clonotype. The V gene is TRBV29-1, the J gene TRBJ2-7; 12 bases are shared with TRBD2. Germline values: CDR1 SQVTM, CDR2 ANQGSEA. The CDR3 sequence is 13 residues long. The trim removed 7 bases at V and 4 bases at J, leaving 5 bases unmatched. As DNA, the CDR3 is TGCAGCGCCTTTCTAGCGGGGGGGTACGAGCAGTACTTC. Translation: CSAFLAGGYEQYF.

This clonotype was detected a few times. The chain uses TRBV3-1 and TRBJ2-7, with 9 bases identical to TRBD2. Per germline, CDR1 LGHDT and CDR2 YNNKEL (reference sequence). V shed 3 bases and J 8 bases; nucleotides not matched to a gene: 11. The CDR3 is 15 residues long. The CDR3 region is CASSQDGGGAVKQYF. In DNA form, the CDR3 reads TGTGCCAGCAGCCAGGATGGCGGGGGGGCAGTGAAGCAGTACTTC.

The V and J genes are TRBV12-3 or TRBV12-4 and TRBJ2-2; TRBD2 agrees at 9 bases. V lost 5 bases and J lost 2; bases outside the gene matches: 6. This CDR3 spans 16 amino acids. CDR3 DNA: TGTGCCAGCAGTACCACAGCGGGAGGAAACACCGGGGAGCTGTTTTTT. This gives the protein CASSTTAGGNTGELFF.

The genes are TRBV27 and TRBJ2-4; D possibly corresponds to TRBD1 (6 bases). The CDR3 is 17 amino acids. Trimming removed 0 bases from V and 1 base from J, with 13 bases in between. Germline values: CDR1 MNHEY, CDR2 SMNVEV (reference sequence). The CDR3 here is CASSLSHETGAKNIQYF. The CDR3 region has the DNA TGTGCCAGCAGTTTATCGCACGAAACAGGGGCCAAAAACATTCAGTACTTC.

The chain is built from TRBV20-1 and TRBJ2-1; perhaps D is TRBD1 or TRBD2 (6 bases each). CDR1 and CDR2 (germline): DFQATT, SNEGSKA (reference sequence). V was shortened by 2 bases and J by 0 bases, with 17 bases between the two germline ends. This CDR3 is 17 amino acids long. The CDR3 bases are TGCAGTGCTAGATTTCCCCAAGGGGGGAGCTCCTACAATGAGCAGTTCTTC. It encodes CSARFPQGGSSYNEQFF.

J is TRBJ2-4 and V is TRBV12-3 or TRBV12-4; D unclear. This CDR3 has 15 amino acids. V was cut by 7 bases and J by 0 bases, with 13 bases left in between. The CDR3 DNA sequence: TGTGCCAGCACCCCGGGCGCATTAGCCAAAAACATTCAGTACTTC. Residues: CASTPGALAKNIQYF.

The chain joins TRBV5-4 to TRBJ2-3; D possibly corresponds to TRBD1 (6 bases). V lost 4 bases, J lost 6 bases, and 18 bases lay in between. The CDR3 contains 15 residues. Germline-derived CDR1 and CDR2 are SGHNT and YYREEE (reference sequence). The CDR3 region has the DNA TGTGCCAGCAGCCTGAACGGCCAGGGGCGGGATACGCAGTATTTT. Its translation is CASSLNGQGRDTQYF.

As for this clonotype: A junction end diverges from the germline sequence, so it may reflect a read error. The V and J genes are TRBV6-5 and TRBJ1-2, with D possibly matching TRBD1 (6 bases). There are 18 residues in the CDR3. CDR1 MNHEY and CDR2 SVGAGI come from the germline V gene. The CDR3 nucleotides are TGTACCAGCAGTTACGACGGGTGGGGTCTGACAGGCGACTATGGCTACACCTTC. This codes for CTSSYDGWGLTGDYGYTF.

The chain joins TRBV24-1 to TRBJ2-1; possible D gene TRBD2, 5 bases. The CDR3 contains 15 residues. Germline V CDR1 and CDR2: KGHDR, SFDVKD. Trimming pared 3 bases from V and 8 bases from J, leaving 16 bases between. The CDR3 nucleotides are TGTGCCACCAGTGATACCTCCGGGAAAACCCATGAGCAGTTCTTC. This gives the protein CATSDTSGKTHEQFF.

In its sample, this clonotype was seen a few times. V is TRBV11-3 and J is TRBJ2-4; D uncertain. The end of the DNA aligns better with TRBJ2-7, so the J call may be wrong. This CDR3 region has 13 residues. Germline V gives CDR1 SGHNT, CDR2 YENEEA. CDR3 DNA: TGTGCCAGCAGCTTAGATCAGTCGTACGAGCAGTACTTC. Translated, it gives CASSLDQSYEQYF.

The V call is TRBV29-1, the J call TRBJ2-3; D ambiguous. V was cut by 3 bases and J by 2 bases, with 39 bases left in between. CDR1 is SQVTM, CDR2 ANQGSEA, per germline. This CDR3 is built from 23 residues. The chain's CDR3 is CSVESVTTQRLGIDLSITDTQYF. DNA for the CDR3: TGCAGCGTTGAGTCCGTAACGACCCAGAGGCTGGGAATAGATCTAAGCATCACAGATACGCAGTATTTT.

V usage is TRBV6-6 and J usage is TRBJ1-6, with TRBD1 as a possible D gene (5 bases). Trimming stripped 2 bases from V and 5 bases from J, with 10 bases between. CDR3 length: 15 residues. Germline V gene sequence: CDR1 MNHNY, CDR2 SVGAGI (reference sequence). CDR3 sequence reads: CASSYAGINNSPLHF. CDR3 bases: TGTGCCAGCAGTTACGCAGGGATCAATAATTCACCCCTCCACTTT.

Only a few counts were recorded for this clonotype. For the CDR3, the DNA is TGTGCCATCAGTGACACCTTGAACACTGAAGCTTTCTTT. This sequence encodes CAISDTLNTEAFF. The V gene is TRBV10-3, the J gene TRBJ1-1; D gene uncertain. The CDR3 sequence is 13 residues long. Per germline, CDR1 ENHRY and CDR2 SYGVKD. Trimming took off 3 bases at V and 0 bases at J, with 5 bases between the two ends.

The chain recombines TRBV7-8 with TRBJ1-1; D is possibly TRBD1 (5 bases). In germline, CDR1 is SGHVS, CDR2 FQNEAQ. V was pared by 2 bases and J by 4 bases, with 20 bases between. The CDR3 is 17 amino acids. The CDR3 coding sequence is TGTGCCAGCAGCTTAAAGCTGATGGGACGGGAGGGCACTGAAGCTTTCTTT. Protein sequence: CASSLKLMGREGTEAFF.